The following is a TCR beta chain sequence with its context. The data are from a study of blood T cell repertoires in COVID-19. This table comes from immunoSEQ multiplex PCR, and its TCRdb copy is limited to in-frame clones, with some not included. The data contain 210,000 or so clones, 78% of them seen just once; the ten biggest clones take up 2.5% to 3%. The CDR3 is 12 residues long. The V segment lost 4 bases and the J segment 7 bases; nucleotides outside the gene matches: 3. The germline gives CDR1 SGHVS, CDR2 FNYEAQ. The chain employs TRBV7-6 and TRBJ1-1, with 7 bases lining up with TRBD1. Sequenced input: peripheral blood. The TCR comes from a woman older than 75 with active or convalescent COVID-19. The CDR3 loop is CASSYRGGEAFF. DNA for the CDR3: TGTGCCAGCAGCTACAGGGGAGGTGAAGCTTTCTTT.